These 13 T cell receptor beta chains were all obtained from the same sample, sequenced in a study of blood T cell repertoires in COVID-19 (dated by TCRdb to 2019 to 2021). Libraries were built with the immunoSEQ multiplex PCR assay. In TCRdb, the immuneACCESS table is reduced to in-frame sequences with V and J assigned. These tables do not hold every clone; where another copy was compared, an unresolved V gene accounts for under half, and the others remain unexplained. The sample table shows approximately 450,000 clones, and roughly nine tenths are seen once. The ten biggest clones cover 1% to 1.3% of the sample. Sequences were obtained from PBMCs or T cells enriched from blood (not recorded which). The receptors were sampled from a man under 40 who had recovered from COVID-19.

The CDR3, as DNA: TGCGCCAGCAGAGACTACGGGTACGAGCAGTACTTC. It is translated as CASRDYGYEQYF. V and J are TRBV5-1 and TRBJ2-7; tentative D call: TRBD2 (5 bases). Germline V gene sequence: CDR1 SGHRS, CDR2 YFSETQ. V lost 5 bases to trimming and J lost 4 bases, with 10 bases between them. This CDR3 has 12 amino acids.

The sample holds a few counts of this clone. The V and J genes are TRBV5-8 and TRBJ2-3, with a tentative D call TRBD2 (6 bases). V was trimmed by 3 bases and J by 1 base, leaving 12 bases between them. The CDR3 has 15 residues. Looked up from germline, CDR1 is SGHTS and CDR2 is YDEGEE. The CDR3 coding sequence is TGTGCCAGCAGCTGGGGACTTACTGGCACAGATACGCAGTATTTT. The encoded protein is CASSWGLTGTDTQYF.

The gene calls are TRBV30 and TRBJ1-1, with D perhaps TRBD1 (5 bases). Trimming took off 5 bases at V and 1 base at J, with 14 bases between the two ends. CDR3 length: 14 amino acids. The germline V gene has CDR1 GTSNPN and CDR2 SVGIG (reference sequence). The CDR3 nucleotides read TGTGCCTGGTGTATGGGGGGGACGAACACTGAAGCTTTCTTT. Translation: CAWCMGGTNTEAFF. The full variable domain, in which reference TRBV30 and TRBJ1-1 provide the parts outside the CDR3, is SQTIHQWPATLVQPVGSPLSLECTVEGTSNPNLYWYRQAAGRGLQLLFYSVGIGQISSEVPQNLSASRPQDRQFILSSKKLLLSDSGFYLCAWCMGGTNTEAFFGQGTRLTVV.

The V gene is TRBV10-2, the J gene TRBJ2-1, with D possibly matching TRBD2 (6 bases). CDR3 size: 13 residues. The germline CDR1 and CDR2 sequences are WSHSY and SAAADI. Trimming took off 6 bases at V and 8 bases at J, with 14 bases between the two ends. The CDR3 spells CASSRGFAHEQFF. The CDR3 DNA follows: TGCGCCAGCAGCCGGGGGTTCGCCCATGAGCAGTTCTTC.

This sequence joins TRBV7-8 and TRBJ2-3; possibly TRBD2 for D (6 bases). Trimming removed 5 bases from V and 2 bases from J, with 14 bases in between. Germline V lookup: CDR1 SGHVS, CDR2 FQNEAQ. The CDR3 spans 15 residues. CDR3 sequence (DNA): TGTGCCAGCAGCCCCAGGACTATCGACACAGATACGCAGTATTTT. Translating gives CASSPRTIDTDTQYF.

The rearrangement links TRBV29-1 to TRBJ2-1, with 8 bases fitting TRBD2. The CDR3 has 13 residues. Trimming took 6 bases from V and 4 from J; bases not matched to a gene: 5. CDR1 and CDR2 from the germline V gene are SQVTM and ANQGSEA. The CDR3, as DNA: TGCAGCGTAGTAGCGGGACTATACAATGAGCAGTTCTTC. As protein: CSVVAGLYNEQFF.

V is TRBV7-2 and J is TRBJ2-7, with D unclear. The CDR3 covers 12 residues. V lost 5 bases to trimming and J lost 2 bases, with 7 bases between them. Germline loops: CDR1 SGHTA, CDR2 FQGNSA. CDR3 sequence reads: CASSLKTYEQYF. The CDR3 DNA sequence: TGTGCCAGCAGCCTAAAGACCTACGAGCAGTACTTC. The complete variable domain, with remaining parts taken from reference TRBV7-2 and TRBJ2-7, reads GAGVSQSPSNKVTEKGKDVELRCDPISGHTALYWYRQSLGQGLEFLIYFQGNSAPDKSGLPSDRFSAERTGGSVSTLTIQRTQQEDSAVYLCASSLKTYEQYFGPGTRLTVT.

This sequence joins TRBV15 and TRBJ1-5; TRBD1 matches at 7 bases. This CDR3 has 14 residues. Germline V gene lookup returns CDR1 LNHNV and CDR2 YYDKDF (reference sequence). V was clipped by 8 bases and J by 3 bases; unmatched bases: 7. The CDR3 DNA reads TGTGCCACCTCAGGGGGTAACTTCAATCAGCCCCAGCATTTT. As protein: CATSGGNFNQPQHF.

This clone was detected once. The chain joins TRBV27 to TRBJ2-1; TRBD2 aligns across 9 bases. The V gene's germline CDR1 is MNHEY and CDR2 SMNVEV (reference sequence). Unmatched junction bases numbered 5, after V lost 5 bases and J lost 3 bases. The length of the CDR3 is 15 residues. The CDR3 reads CASSIAGELYNEQFF. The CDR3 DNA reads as TGTGCCAGCAGTATAGCGGGAGAGCTCTACAATGAGCAGTTCTTC.

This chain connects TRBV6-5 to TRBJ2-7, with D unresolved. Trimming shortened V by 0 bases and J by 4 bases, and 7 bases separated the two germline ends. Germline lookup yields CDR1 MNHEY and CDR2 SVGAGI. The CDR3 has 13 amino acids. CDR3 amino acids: CASSYSIEYEQYF. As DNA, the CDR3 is TGTGCCAGCAGTTACTCGATAGAGTACGAGCAGTACTTC.

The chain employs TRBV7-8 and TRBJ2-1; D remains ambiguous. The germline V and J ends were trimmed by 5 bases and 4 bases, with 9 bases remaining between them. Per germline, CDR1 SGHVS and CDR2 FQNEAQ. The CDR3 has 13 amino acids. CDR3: CASSPTRYNEQFF. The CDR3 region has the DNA TGTGCCAGCAGCCCTACGCGGTACAATGAGCAGTTCTTC.

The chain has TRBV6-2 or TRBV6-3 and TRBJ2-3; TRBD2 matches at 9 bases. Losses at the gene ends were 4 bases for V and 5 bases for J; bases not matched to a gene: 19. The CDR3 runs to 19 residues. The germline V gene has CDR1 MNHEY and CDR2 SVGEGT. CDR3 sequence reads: CASSSELEIAGVVRDTQYF. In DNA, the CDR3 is TGTGCCAGCAGTTCAGAATTAGAAATAGCGGGAGTGGTGAGAGATACGCAGTATTTT.

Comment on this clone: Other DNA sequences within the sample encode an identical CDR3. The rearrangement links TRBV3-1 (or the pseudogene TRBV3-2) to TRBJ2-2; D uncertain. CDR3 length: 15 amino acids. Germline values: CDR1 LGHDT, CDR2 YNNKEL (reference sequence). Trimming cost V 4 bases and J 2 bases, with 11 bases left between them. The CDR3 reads CASSRSGVNTGELFF. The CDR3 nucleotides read TGTGCCAGCAGCCGCTCCGGAGTTAACACCGGGGAGCTGTTTTTT.